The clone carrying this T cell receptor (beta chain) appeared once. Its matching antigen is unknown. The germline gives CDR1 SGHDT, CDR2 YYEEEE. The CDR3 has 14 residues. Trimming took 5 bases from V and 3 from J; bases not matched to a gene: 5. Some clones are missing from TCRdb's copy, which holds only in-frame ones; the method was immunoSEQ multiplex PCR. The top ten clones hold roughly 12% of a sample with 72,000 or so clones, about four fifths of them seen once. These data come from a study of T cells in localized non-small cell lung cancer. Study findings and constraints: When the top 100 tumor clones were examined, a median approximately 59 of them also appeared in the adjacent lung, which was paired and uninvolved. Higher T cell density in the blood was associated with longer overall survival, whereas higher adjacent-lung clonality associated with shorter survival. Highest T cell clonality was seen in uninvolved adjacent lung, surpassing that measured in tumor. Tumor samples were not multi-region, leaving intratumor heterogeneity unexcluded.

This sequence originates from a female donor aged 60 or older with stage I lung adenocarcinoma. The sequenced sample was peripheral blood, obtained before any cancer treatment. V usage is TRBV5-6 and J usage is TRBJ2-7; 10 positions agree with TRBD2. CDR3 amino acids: CASSPGLADYEQYF. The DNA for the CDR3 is TGTGCCAGCAGTCCCGGACTAGCGGACTACGAGCAGTACTTC.